This T cell receptor (beta chain) was documented in a study of human T cells and chemical hapten exposure. General study results and limits: TCRs whose frequency exceeded 1 in 1000 remained the same following DPC sensitization.

Regarding this clonotype: Its matching antigen is unknown.

The CDR3 extends over 15 amino acids. V gave up 2 bases and J gave up 4 bases, with 10 bases separating them. Germline lookup yields CDR1 SGHKS and CDR2 YYEKEE (reference sequence). The library attached unique molecular identifiers to individual cDNA molecules. From the RACE reads, TCRdb called clonotypes with MiXCR, one entry per CDR3 protein. The sample holds around 150,000 distinct CDR3 sequences, roughly 15% seen once. Specified time point: patch test 1, 2 weeks after DPC sensitization. Treatment: therapeutic diphenylcyclopropenone sensitization with weekly scalp DPC. Before extraction, the whole blood was not fractionated, and total RNA was taken from it.

This clonotype was obtained from a woman aged 30 to 39 with alopecia areata. Some clones in this sample may be carry-over from other donors' samples. The sample here was whole blood, taken in connection with sensitization to the hapten diphenylcyclopropenone (DPC). This chain uses TRBV5-5 with TRBJ1-6, with D unresolved. CDR3 sequence (DNA): TGTGCCAGCAGCTTTCAGGCGGCGTATAATTCACCCCTCCACTTT. It codes for CASSFQAAYNSPLHF.